This TCR beta chain was found in a study of a mutant IDH1 vaccine in newly diagnosed glioma. The overall study: First vaccine doses came 4-6 weeks after radiotherapy alone, or with temozolomide cycles.

Time point of the sample: week 11, during vaccination. The content of each vaccine dose was 300 ug of mutant IDH1 20-mer peptide, and topical imiquimod accompanied it. Every donor had a new WHO grade 3 or 4 astrocytoma that was IDH1-mutant, with loss of nuclear ATRX. Here immunoSEQ multiplex PCR was the method, and the copy in TCRdb shows in-frame clones only, minus some. Among roughly 61,000 clones listed, 75% to 90% were seen once. This CDR3 is built from 15 residues. Germline CDR1 and CDR2: SNHLY and FYNNEI. The germline V and J ends were trimmed by 6 bases and 2 bases, with 17 bases remaining between them. As regards this clone: Antigen: not known.

This sample comprised PBMCs, obtained from a glioma patient whose treatment included an IDH1 peptide vaccine. This chain uses TRBV2 with TRBJ2-7; tentative D call: TRBD2 (7 bases). This TCR derives from a man between 45 and 60 years old with glioma. The CDR3 sequence is CASSKGGAGTYEQYF. The CDR3 DNA reads as TGTGCCAGCAGCAAGGGGGGAGCGGGGACCTACGAGCAGTACTTC.